A single sample is the source of the 6 T cell receptor beta chains below, sequenced in a study of cytomegalovirus exposure and HLA in healthy donors. In the PCR, 60 Vbeta and 13 Jbeta primers were used. Repertoires were generated with immunoSEQ multiplex PCR, while TCRdb's copy carries only in-frame clones and drops some. The top ten hold around 10% of the sample, which has roughly 130,000 clones, approximately 80% seen once. Source material: PBMCs. The receptor set was obtained from a woman aged 45-60 years in good health and CMV-seropositive.

The genes are TRBV9 and TRBJ2-5, with TRBD1 matching over 9 bases. The CDR3 runs to 15 residues. CDR1 is SGDLS and CDR2 is YYNGEE in the germline V gene. The V segment lost 0 bases and the J segment 5 bases; nucleotides outside the gene matches: 5. The CDR3 DNA sequence: TGTGCCAGCAGCGTAGGGGGGACAGGGACGGAGACCCAGTACTTC. It codes for CASSVGGTGTETQYF.

V gene TRBV4-1 combines with J gene TRBJ2-1; 7 positions match TRBD2. The trim removed 3 bases at V and 13 bases at J, leaving 12 bases unmatched. Germline V lookup: CDR1 MGHRA, CDR2 YSYEKL. CDR3 size: 14 residues. CDR3 protein: CASSQPKRGGDQFF. The CDR3 DNA reads as TGCGCCAGCAGCCAGCCGAAGCGGGGAGGCGACCAGTTCTTC.

The chain has TRBV19 and TRBJ2-3, with 7 bases that match TRBD1. This CDR3 has 15 amino acids. J gave up 2 bases and V 5 bases, and 7 bases lay outside the gene matches. In germline, CDR1 is LNHDA, CDR2 SQIVND (reference sequence). In DNA, the CDR3 is TGTGCCAGTAGTTCGGGACAGCAGTTCACAGATACGCAGTATTTT. Encoded protein: CASSSGQQFTDTQYF.

The chain couples TRBV6-4 to TRBJ1-1; D is unresolved. CDR3 length: 15 residues. Trimming stripped 0 bases from V and 2 bases from J, with 10 bases between. Germline CDR1 is MRHNA and CDR2 is SNTAGT. CDR3 coding DNA: TGTGCCAGCAGTGACTCCACAGCCGGAAACACTGAAGCTTTCTTT. It codes for CASSDSTAGNTEAFF.

This chain joins TRBV4-1 and TRBJ1-1, with a tentative D call TRBD1 (5 bases). Germline values: CDR1 MGHRA, CDR2 YSYEKL. V gave up 0 bases and J gave up 0 bases, with 8 bases separating them. This CDR3 contains 15 residues. As DNA, the CDR3 is TGCGCCAGCAGCCAAGATTGGACACTGAACACTGAAGCTTTCTTT. It translates to CASSQDWTLNTEAFF.

The chain is built from TRBV5-1 and TRBJ1-1, with 8 bases fitting TRBD1. Germline loops: CDR1 SGHRS, CDR2 YFSETQ. Trimming at V came to 7 bases and at J to 1 base, leaving 6 bases not matched to a gene. The CDR3 has 14 residues. The CDR3 reads CASYPTGGNTEAFF. The CDR3 DNA reads as TGCGCCAGCTACCCAACAGGGGGGAACACTGAAGCTTTCTTT.